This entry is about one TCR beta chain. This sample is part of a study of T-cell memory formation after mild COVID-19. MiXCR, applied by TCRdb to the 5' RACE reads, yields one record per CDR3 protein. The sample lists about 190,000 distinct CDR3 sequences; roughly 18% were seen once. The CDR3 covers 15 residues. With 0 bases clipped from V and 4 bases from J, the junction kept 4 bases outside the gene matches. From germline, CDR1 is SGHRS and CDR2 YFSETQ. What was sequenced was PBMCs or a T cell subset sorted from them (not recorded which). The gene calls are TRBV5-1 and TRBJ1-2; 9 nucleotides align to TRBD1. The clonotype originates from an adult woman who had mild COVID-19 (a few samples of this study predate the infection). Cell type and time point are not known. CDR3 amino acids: CASSLEGQGTYGYTF. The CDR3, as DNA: TGCGCCAGCAGCTTGGAGGGACAGGGTACCTATGGCTACACCTTC.